These 4 T cell receptor beta chains were sequenced from one sample in a study of molecular identifiers for immune sequencing clone quantification. TCRdb reanalysed the PCR reads using MiXCR and keeps one entry per CDR3 protein. The table includes hundreds of thousands of distinct CDR3 sequences, around 21% detected once. The sample was naive CD8+ T cells from blood, with Jurkat cell RNA spiked in. Subset denoted: FACS-sorted CD8+CD4-CCR7+CD45RA+ naive T cells. Source of these receptors: a human donor in good health. Some libraries in this study had Jurkat cell RNA spiked in.

In its sample, this clonotype was seen many times. This chain uses TRBV18 with TRBJ2-7, with D hard to call. This CDR3 is 14 amino acids long. With 5 bases removed from V and 2 bases from J, the gap between germline ends came to 13 bases. Germline-derived CDR1 and CDR2 are KGHSH and LQKENI. The CDR3 loop is CASSTPLRAYEQYF. The CDR3 DNA sequence: TGTGCCAGCTCAACCCCCCTAAGAGCCTACGAGCAGTACTTC.

This clonotype was counted at least ten times. This chain connects TRBV5-1 to TRBJ2-1, with no clear D. V lost 1 base and J lost 0, with 8 bases in between. The CDR3 runs to 15 residues. CDR1 SGHRS and CDR2 YFSETQ come from the germline V gene. CDR3 loop: CASSLHTSSYNEQFF. CDR3 coding DNA: TGCGCCAGCAGCTTGCACACCAGCTCCTACAATGAGCAGTTCTTC.

The chain uses TRBV3-1 and TRBJ2-7; possibly TRBD2 for D (6 bases). The germline CDR1 and CDR2 sequences are LGHDT and YNNKEL (reference sequence). The length of the CDR3 is 16 residues. Trimming stripped 0 bases from V and 3 bases from J, with 15 bases between. The CDR3 nucleotides are TGTGCCAGCAGCCAAGACATAGCGGCAGATTACTACGAGCAGTACTTC. Its translation is CASSQDIAADYYEQYF.

This clonotype has more than one count but fewer than ten. The chain carries TRBV24-1 and TRBJ2-1, with 8 bases aligning to TRBD1. This CDR3 contains 17 residues. Looked up from germline, CDR1 is KGHDR and CDR2 is SFDVKD. J was trimmed by 3 bases and V by 2 bases; bases with no gene match: 8. This chain's CDR3 is CATSDSRLTGGYNEQFF. CDR3 DNA sequence: TGTGCCACCAGTGATTCTCGCCTCACAGGGGGCTACAATGAGCAGTTCTTC.